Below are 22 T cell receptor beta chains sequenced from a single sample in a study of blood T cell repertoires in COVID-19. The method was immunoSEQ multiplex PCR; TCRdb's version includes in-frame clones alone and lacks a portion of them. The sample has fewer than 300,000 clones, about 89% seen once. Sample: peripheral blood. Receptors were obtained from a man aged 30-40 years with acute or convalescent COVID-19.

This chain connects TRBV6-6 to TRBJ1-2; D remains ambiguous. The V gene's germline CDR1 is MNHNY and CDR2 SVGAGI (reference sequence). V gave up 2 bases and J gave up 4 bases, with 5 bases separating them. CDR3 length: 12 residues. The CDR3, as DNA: TGTGCCAGCAGTTACGGCAGCTATGGCTACACCTTC. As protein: CASSYGSYGYTF.

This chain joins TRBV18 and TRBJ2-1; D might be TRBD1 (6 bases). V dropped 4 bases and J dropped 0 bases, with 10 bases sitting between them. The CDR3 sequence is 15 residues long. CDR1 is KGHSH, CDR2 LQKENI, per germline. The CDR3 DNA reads TGTGCCAGCTCACGGGACATTCGCTCCTACAATGAGCAGTTCTTC. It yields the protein CASSRDIRSYNEQFF. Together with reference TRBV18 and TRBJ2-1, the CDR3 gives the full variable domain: NAGVMQNPRHLVRRRGQEARLRCSPMKGHSHVYWYRQLPEEGLKFMVYLQKENIIDESGMPKERFSAEFPKEGPSILRIQQVVRGDSAAYFCASSRDIRSYNEQFFGPGTRLTVL.

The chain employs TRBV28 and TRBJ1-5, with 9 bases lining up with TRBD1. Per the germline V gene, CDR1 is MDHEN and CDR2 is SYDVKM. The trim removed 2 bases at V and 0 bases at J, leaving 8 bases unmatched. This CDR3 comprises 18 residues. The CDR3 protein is CASSLGTGPPYSNQPQHF. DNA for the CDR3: TGTGCCAGCAGTTTAGGGACAGGGCCCCCTTATAGCAATCAGCCCCAGCATTTT.

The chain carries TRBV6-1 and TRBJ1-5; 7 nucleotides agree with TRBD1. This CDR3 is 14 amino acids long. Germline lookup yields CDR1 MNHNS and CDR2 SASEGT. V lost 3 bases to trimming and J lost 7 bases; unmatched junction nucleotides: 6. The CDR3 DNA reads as TGTGCCAGCAGTGACACAGGGGTAAGACAGCCCCAGCATTTT. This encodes CASSDTGVRQPQHF.

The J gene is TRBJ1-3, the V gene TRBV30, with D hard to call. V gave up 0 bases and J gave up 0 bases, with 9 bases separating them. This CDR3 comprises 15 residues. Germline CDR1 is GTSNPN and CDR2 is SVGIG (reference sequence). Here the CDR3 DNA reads TGTGCCTGGAGTGTGAGCCTCAACTCTGGAAACACCATATATTTT. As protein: CAWSVSLNSGNTIYF. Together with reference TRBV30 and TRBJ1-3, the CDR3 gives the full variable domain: SQTIHQWPATLVQPVGSPLSLECTVEGTSNPNLYWYRQAAGRGLQLLFYSVGIGQISSEVPQNLSASRPQDRQFILSSKKLLLSDSGFYLCAWSVSLNSGNTIYFGEGSWLTVV.

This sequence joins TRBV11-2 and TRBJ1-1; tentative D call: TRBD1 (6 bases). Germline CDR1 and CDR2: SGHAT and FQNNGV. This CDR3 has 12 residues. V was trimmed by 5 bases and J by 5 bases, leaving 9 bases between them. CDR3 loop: CASSLTGTEAFF. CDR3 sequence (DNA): TGTGCCAGCAGCCTGACAGGAACTGAAGCTTTCTTT. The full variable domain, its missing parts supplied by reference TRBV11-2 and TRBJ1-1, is EAGVAQSPRYKIIEKRQSVAFWCNPISGHATLYWYQQILGQGPKLLIQFQNNGVVDDSQLPKDRFSAERLKGVDSTLKIQPAKLEDSAVYLCASSLTGTEAFFGQGTRLTVV.

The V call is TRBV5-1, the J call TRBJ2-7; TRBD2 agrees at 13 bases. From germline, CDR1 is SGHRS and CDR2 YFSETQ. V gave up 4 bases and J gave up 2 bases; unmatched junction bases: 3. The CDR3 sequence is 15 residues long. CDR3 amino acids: CASSTGTSGTYEQYF. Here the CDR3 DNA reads TGCGCCAGCAGCACTGGGACTAGCGGGACCTACGAGCAGTACTTC.

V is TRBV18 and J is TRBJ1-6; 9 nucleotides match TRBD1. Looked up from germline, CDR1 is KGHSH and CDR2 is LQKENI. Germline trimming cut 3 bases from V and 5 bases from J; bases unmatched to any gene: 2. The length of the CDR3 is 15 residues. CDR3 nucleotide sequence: TGTGCCAGCTCACCCCGGACAGGGGATAATTCACCCCTCCACTTT. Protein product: CASSPRTGDNSPLHF.

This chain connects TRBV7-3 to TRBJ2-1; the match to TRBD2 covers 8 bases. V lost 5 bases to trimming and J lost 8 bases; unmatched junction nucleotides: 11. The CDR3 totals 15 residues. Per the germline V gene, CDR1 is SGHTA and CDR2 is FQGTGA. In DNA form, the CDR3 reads TGTGCCAGCAGCCCCCGGGGGGGCCTTTTCGATGAGCAGTTCTTC. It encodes CASSPRGGLFDEQFF.

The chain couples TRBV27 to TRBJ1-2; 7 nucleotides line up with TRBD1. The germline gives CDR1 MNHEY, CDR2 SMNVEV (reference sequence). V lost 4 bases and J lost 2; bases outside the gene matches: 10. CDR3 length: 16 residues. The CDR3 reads CASSSRGTDQNYGYTF. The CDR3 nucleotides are TGTGCCAGCAGTTCGCGAGGGACAGATCAAAACTATGGCTACACCTTC.

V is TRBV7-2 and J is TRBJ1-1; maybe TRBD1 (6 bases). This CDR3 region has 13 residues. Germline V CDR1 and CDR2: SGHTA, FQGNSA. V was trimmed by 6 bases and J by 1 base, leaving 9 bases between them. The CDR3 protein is CASRLGQNTEAFF. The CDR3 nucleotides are TGTGCCAGCAGATTGGGACAGAACACTGAAGCTTTCTTT.

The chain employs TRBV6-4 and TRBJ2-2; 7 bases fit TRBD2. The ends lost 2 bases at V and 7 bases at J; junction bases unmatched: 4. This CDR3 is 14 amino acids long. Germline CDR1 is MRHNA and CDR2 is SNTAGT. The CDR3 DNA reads TGTGCCAGCAGTGACATGGCGGGAGACGGGGAGCTGTTTTTT. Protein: CASSDMAGDGELFF.

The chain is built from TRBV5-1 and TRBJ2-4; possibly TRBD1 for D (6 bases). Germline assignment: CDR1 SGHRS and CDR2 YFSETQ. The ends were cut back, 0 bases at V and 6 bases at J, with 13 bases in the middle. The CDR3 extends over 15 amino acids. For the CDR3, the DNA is TGCGCCAGCAGCTTGGTGGGGGCCGCCGGAAACATTCAGTACTTC. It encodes CASSLVGAAGNIQYF.

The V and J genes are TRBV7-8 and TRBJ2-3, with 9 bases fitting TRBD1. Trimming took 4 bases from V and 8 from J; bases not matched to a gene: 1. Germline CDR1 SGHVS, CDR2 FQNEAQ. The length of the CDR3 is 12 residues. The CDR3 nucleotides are TGTGCCAGCAGCTCGGACAGGGGTACGCAGTATTTT. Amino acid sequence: CASSSDRGTQYF.

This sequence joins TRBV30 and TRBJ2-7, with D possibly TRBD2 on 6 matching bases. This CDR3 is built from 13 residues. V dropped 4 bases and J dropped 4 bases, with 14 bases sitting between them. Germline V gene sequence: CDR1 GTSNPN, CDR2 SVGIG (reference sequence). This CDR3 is CAWKGREIYEQYF. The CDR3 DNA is TGTGCCTGGAAAGGACGGGAGATATACGAGCAGTACTTC.

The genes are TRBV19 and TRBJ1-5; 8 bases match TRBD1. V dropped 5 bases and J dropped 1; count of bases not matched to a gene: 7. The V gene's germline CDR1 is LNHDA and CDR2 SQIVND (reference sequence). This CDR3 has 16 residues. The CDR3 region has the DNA TGTGCCAGTAGTCACCAAAACAGGGGGAGCAATCAGCCCCAGCATTTT. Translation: CASSHQNRGSNQPQHF.

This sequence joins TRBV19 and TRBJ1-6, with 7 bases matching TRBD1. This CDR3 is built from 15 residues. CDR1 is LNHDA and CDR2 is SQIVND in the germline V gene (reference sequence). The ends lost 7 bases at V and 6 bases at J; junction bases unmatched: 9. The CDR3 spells CASTDRVGGNSPLHF. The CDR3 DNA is TGTGCCAGTACCGACAGGGTTGGGGGTAATTCACCCCTCCACTTT.

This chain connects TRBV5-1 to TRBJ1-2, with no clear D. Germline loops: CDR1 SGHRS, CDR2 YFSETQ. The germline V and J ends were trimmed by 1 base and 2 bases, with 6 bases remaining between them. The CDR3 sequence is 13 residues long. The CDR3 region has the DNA TGCGCCAGCAGCTTGCCGGAGAACTATGGCTACACCTTC. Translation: CASSLPENYGYTF.

CDR3 nucleotides: TGTGCCAGCTCCCCTGATAGCGGGAGGGCCGGAGGTACGCAGTATTTT. This translates into CASSPDSGRAGGTQYF. The chain recombines TRBV18 with TRBJ2-3; 11 bases are a match to TRBD2. Germline trimming cut 6 bases from V and 8 bases from J; bases unmatched to any gene: 13. The germline gives CDR1 KGHSH, CDR2 LQKENI. This CDR3 has 16 residues.

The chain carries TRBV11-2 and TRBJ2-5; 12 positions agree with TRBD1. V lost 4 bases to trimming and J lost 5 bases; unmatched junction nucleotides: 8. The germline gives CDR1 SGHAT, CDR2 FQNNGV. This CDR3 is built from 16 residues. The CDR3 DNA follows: TGTGCCAGCAGCTCCAAAGGGACAGGGGGCGGGGAGACCCAGTACTTC. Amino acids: CASSSKGTGGGETQYF.

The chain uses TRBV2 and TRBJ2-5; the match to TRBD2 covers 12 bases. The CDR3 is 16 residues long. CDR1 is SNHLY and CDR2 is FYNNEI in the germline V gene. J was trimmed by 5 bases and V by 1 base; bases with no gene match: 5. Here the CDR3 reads CASSEEGLAGLETQYF. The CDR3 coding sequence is TGTGCCAGCAGTGAAGAAGGACTAGCGGGGTTGGAGACCCAGTACTTC. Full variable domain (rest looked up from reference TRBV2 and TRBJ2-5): EPEVTQTPSHQVTQMGQEVILRCVPISNHLYFYWYRQILGQKVEFLVSFYNNEISEKSEIFDDQFSVERPDGSNFTLKIRSTKLEDSAMYFCASSEEGLAGLETQYFGPGTRLLVL.

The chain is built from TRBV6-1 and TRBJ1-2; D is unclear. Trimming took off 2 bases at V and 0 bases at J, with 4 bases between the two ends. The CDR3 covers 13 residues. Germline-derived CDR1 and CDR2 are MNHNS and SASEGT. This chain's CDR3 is CASSESTNYGYTF. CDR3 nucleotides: TGTGCCAGCAGTGAATCAACTAACTATGGCTACACCTTC.